This T cell receptor beta chain was captured in a study of cytomegalovirus exposure and HLA in healthy donors. Trimming took 6 bases from V and 2 from J, leaving 6 bases between them. The CDR3 is made up of 13 amino acids. CDR1 is SGHDT, CDR2 YYEEEE, per germline. 60 Vbeta and 13 Jbeta primers were used in PCR. Libraries were prepared by immunoSEQ multiplex PCR; TCRdb keeps only in-frame clonotypes and omits some of them. The data show about 170,000 clones, with roughly 78% seen just once and 6% to 7.5% held by the top ten. Study findings and constraints: According to the study, roughly 160 TCR beta chains were cytomegalovirus-associated.

This clone has a handful of counts. As yet, its antigen is unknown. Sequenced: PBMCs. The clonotype originates from a middle-aged man in good health and CMV-seropositive. This sequence joins TRBV5-6 and TRBJ2-6; D remains ambiguous. CDR3 amino acids: CASTPAGANVLTF. DNA of the CDR3: TGTGCCAGCACCCCCGCTGGGGCCAACGTCCTGACTTTC.